The sequence of this T cell receptor (beta chain) was determined in a study of identical twins. Each CDR3 protein is one row after TCRdb ran MiXCR on the 5' RACE reads. This table holds 600,000 to 800,000 distinct CDR3 sequences, about 20% found once. V lost 0 bases to trimming and J lost 6 bases, with 9 bases between them. This CDR3 is 14 amino acids long. The germline gives CDR1 LNHNV, CDR2 YYDKDF (reference sequence). This sample also belongs to another study, concerning T cells expressing NK-cell markers. That study reports: It remained uncertain whether the expanded NKG2C+ T cell clones were specific for HCMV antigens.

The chain has TRBV15 and TRBJ1-5; a weak D match, TRBD1 (5 bases). Specimen: PBMCs. This clonotype originated in a young woman in good health. CDR3 in amino acids: CATSRDSGAQPQHF. CDR3 coding DNA: TGTGCCACCAGCAGAGATTCTGGGGCTCAGCCCCAGCATTTT.